The 27 T cell receptor beta chains in this list originate from one sample, sequenced in a study of blood T cells in healthy people across ages. Together with a sample-barcoded 5' primer, a J-beta primer mix was included in a second PCR lasting about 7 to 11 cycles. MiXCR, run by TCRdb on the 5' RACE reads, gives a single entry per CDR3 protein. The sample lists 800,000 to 950,000 distinct CDR3 sequences; under 35% were seen once. The sample also formed part of further work on T cells of mothers and their children.

Input material: blood. The source of these receptors is a woman between 40 and 55 years old in good health.

This clonotype has more than one count but fewer than ten. The V call is TRBV14, the J call TRBJ1-3; D gene unclear. The CDR3 extends over 14 amino acids. Germline CDR1 reads SGHDN; CDR2 reads FVKESK. Trimming stripped 3 bases from V and 0 bases from J, with 6 bases between. The CDR3 loop reads CASSQLGSGNTIYF. CDR3 bases: TGTGCCAGCAGCCAGTTGGGCTCTGGAAACACCATATATTTT.

The J gene is TRBJ1-1, the V gene TRBV6-6, with D tentatively TRBD1 (5 bases). Trimming left V 2 bases short and J 0 bases short, with 10 bases between. The CDR3 sequence is 15 residues long. Germline V gene sequence: CDR1 MNHNY, CDR2 SVGAGI (reference sequence). This CDR3 is CASSYDPTVNTEAFF. In nucleotides, the CDR3 is TGTGCCAGCAGTTACGATCCGACAGTGAACACTGAAGCTTTCTTT.

In regard to this clonotype: A much larger clone lies one base from this, so it may be a read error. J is TRBJ2-7 and V is TRBV20-1, with 7 bases matching TRBD1. Unmatched junction bases numbered 4, after V lost 1 base and J lost 1 base. The germline V gene has CDR1 DFQATT and CDR2 SNEGSKA (reference sequence). There are 14 residues in the CDR3. CDR3 bases: TGCAGTGCTAGAGGGGGGACAGCTTCCTACGAGCAGTACTTC. Protein: CSARGGTASYEQYF.

Many counts were recorded for this clonotype. This rearrangement joins TRBV20-1 to TRBJ2-7, with TRBD2 matching 8 bases. Germline V gene lookup returns CDR1 DFQATT and CDR2 SNEGSKA (reference sequence). The CDR3 consists of 15 residues. V gave up 8 bases and J gave up 3 bases; unmatched junction bases: 15. The chain's CDR3 is CSPSRSAGGYYEQYF. For the CDR3, the DNA is TGCAGTCCTTCTCGGTCCGCGGGGGGATACTACGAGCAGTACTTC.

This clonotype appeared a few times. J is TRBJ2-5 and V is TRBV9; 8 positions match TRBD1. V dropped 4 bases and J dropped 11; count of bases not matched to a gene: 16. This CDR3 has 15 amino acids. Germline CDR1 is SGDLS and CDR2 is YYNGEE. The chain's CDR3 is CASSPRQGTTYGQYF. In DNA, the CDR3 is TGTGCCAGCAGCCCTCGACAGGGGACCACCTACGGGCAGTACTTC.

This clonotype was detected only a few times. V and J are TRBV4-3 and TRBJ1-2; TRBD1 matches 9 bases. Germline CDR1 reads LGHNA; CDR2 reads YSLEER. The CDR3 has 15 residues. V lost 2 bases and J lost 5; bases outside the gene matches: 6. The CDR3 region is CASSQRQGGVYGYTF. In nucleotides, the CDR3 is TGCGCCAGCAGCCAACGACAGGGGGGGGTTTATGGCTACACCTTC.

This clonotype was counted between two and nine times. A much larger clone is a single base away; this may be a read error. The chain joins TRBV20-1 to TRBJ2-1, with D possibly matching TRBD2 (5 bases). V lost 2 bases to trimming and J lost 8 bases, with 13 bases between them. The CDR3 has 13 amino acids. Looked up from germline, CDR1 is DFQATT and CDR2 is SNEGSKA (reference sequence). In DNA, the CDR3 is TGCAGTGCTAGAAGAGGACTCCACGATGAGCAGTTCTTC. Residues: CSARRGLHDEQFF.

About this clonotype: Possible read error: a much larger clone is one base away. The genes are TRBV20-1 and TRBJ2-1, with 7 bases lining up with TRBD2. V was pared by 6 bases and J by 10 bases, with 12 bases of the junction left unmatched. Germline lookup yields CDR1 DFQATT and CDR2 SNEGSKA (reference sequence). This CDR3 contains 13 residues. CDR3 loop: CSAGRDYSYEQFF. CDR3 in DNA: TGCAGTGCCGGAAGGGACTACTCCTACGAGCAGTTCTTC.

The V gene is TRBV28, the J gene TRBJ2-7; 7 bases align to TRBD2. The germline V gene encodes CDR1 MDHEN and CDR2 SYDVKM. The CDR3 has 16 amino acids. With V trimmed by 5 bases and J by 5 bases, 15 bases remained unmatched. In DNA, the CDR3 is TGTGCCAGCAGTCTGATTGCAGGCGGGAGTAACAACGAGCAGTACTTC. Its protein product is CASSLIAGGSNNEQYF.

This clonotype was picked up a small number of times. The chain employs TRBV20-1 and TRBJ1-5, with D uncertain. Germline V CDR1 and CDR2: DFQATT, SNEGSKA (reference sequence). Trimming cost V 3 bases and J 0 bases, with 6 bases left between them. The CDR3 has 13 residues. The CDR3 reads CSARADSNQPQHF. The CDR3 coding sequence is TGCAGTGCTAGGGCAGATAGCAATCAGCCCCAGCATTTT.

This clonotype has a count of ten or more. J is TRBJ2-5 and V is TRBV7-6, with TRBD2 matching over 7 bases. Germline V gives CDR1 SGHVS, CDR2 FNYEAQ. Unmatched junction bases numbered 8, after V lost 8 bases and J lost 11 bases. This CDR3 region has 11 residues. CDR3 sequence (DNA): TGTGCCAGCGGAACAAGCGGGGAGCAGTACTTC. This encodes CASGTSGEQYF.

The gene calls are TRBV10-3 and TRBJ2-2, with D perhaps TRBD2 (5 bases). V was shortened by 3 bases and J by 7 bases, with 21 bases between the two germline ends. Germline loops: CDR1 ENHRY, CDR2 SYGVKD. This CDR3 has 17 residues. CDR3 sequence (DNA): TGTGCCATCAGTGACCCGGGAACCCCCAAGAGAGTCGGGGAGCTGTTTTTT. The encoded protein is CAISDPGTPKRVGELFF.

In its sample, this clonotype was seen many times. The rearrangement uses TRBV27 and TRBJ2-7; TRBD2 might be the D (6 bases). Germline V gene lookup returns CDR1 MNHEY and CDR2 SMNVEV (reference sequence). Trimming cost V 7 bases and J 0 bases, with 13 bases left between them. This CDR3 spans 14 amino acids. The CDR3 region is CASNTGGASYEQYF. CDR3 coding DNA: TGTGCCAGCAATACAGGAGGGGCCTCCTACGAGCAGTACTTC.

The rearrangement uses TRBV3-1 and TRBJ2-5; the D is unclear. Germline V gene data show CDR1 as LGHDT and CDR2 as YNNKEL (reference sequence). Trimming cost V 3 bases and J 11 bases, with 16 bases left between them. CDR3 length equals 13 residues. The CDR3 DNA follows: TGTGCCAGCAGCCAGGACCAGTGGAATGAGCAGTACTTC. Its translation is CASSQDQWNEQYF.

The chain carries TRBV6-4 and TRBJ1-1, with TRBD1 identical over 7 bases. V dropped 2 bases and J dropped 3; count of bases not matched to a gene: 6. The CDR3 is made up of 15 amino acids. Germline CDR1 and CDR2: MRHNA and SNTAGT. The CDR3 loop is CASSDPDRKDTEAFF. CDR3 coding DNA: TGTGCCAGCAGTGACCCGGACAGGAAGGACACTGAAGCTTTCTTT.

Comment on this clonotype: The junction does not match germline at one end; this may be a read error. The chain recombines TRBV20-1 with TRBJ2-3, with D possibly being TRBD1 or TRBD2 (5 bases each). This CDR3 is built from 15 residues. The germline CDR1 and CDR2 sequences are DFQATT and SNEGSKA (reference sequence). CDR3 nucleotides: TGCAGTGCCCCTTTAGTTGCGGGTGTGACAGATGCGCAGTATTTT. Residues: CSAPLVAGVTDAQYF.

This chain links TRBV11-2 with TRBJ2-3; 11 bases align to TRBD2. V lost 5 bases to trimming and J lost 4 bases; unmatched junction nucleotides: 5. Germline V gene data show CDR1 as SGHAT and CDR2 as FQNNGV. The CDR3 extends over 15 amino acids. The CDR3 sequence is CASSLAGGFADTQYF. The CDR3 region has the DNA TGTGCCAGCAGCCTAGCGGGGGGATTCGCAGATACGCAGTATTTT.

In this sample, this clonotype turned up a few times. The chain joins TRBV4-3 to TRBJ1-6; unclear D gene. This CDR3 is 15 amino acids long. Trimming cost V 0 bases and J 7 bases, with 10 bases left between them. CDR1 and CDR2 from the germline V gene are LGHNA and YSLEER. The CDR3: CASSQDWHANSPLHF. DNA of the CDR3: TGCGCCAGCAGCCAAGACTGGCATGCGAATTCACCCCTCCACTTT.

The genes are TRBV7-2 and TRBJ2-3; weak D call: TRBD1 (5 bases). The CDR3 has 15 amino acids. Germline V gene sequence: CDR1 SGHTA, CDR2 FQGNSA. V was shortened by 2 bases and J by 2 bases, with 11 bases between the two germline ends. The CDR3 nucleotides read TGTGCCAGCAGCTTAATGGCGGACAACACAGATACGCAGTATTTT. Translated: CASSLMADNTDTQYF.

V and J are TRBV28 and TRBJ1-4; TRBD1 aligns across 7 bases. J lost 10 bases, V lost 5 bases, and 13 bases had no gene match. CDR3 length: 15 amino acids. CDR1 MDHEN and CDR2 SYDVKM come from the germline V gene. The CDR3 reads CASSTTGTEGGKLFF. The CDR3 DNA reads as TGTGCCAGCAGTACAACCGGGACAGAGGGGGGAAAACTGTTTTTT.

This clonotype has a handful of counts. The chain is built from TRBV5-1 and TRBJ2-5; D remains ambiguous. The CDR3 runs to 15 residues. Germline V lookup: CDR1 SGHRS, CDR2 YFSETQ. V was shortened by 3 bases and J by 4 bases, with 16 bases between the two germline ends. The CDR3 spells CASSSLSTSGETQYF. The CDR3 DNA sequence: TGCGCCAGCAGCTCACTCTCCACCTCGGGAGAGACCCAGTACTTC.

At least ten counts were recorded for this clonotype. The J gene is TRBJ2-3, the V gene TRBV20-1; D tentatively reads TRBD1 or TRBD2 (5 bases each). V lost 4 bases and J 4 bases, leaving 12 bases between the germline ends. Per the germline V gene, CDR1 is DFQATT and CDR2 is SNEGSKA (reference sequence). The length of the CDR3 is 13 residues. The CDR3 is CSAKSGTADTQYF. DNA of the CDR3: TGCAGTGCTAAGTCCGGGACCGCAGATACGCAGTATTTT.

Of note for this clonotype: This may be a read error, as it is one base from a much larger clone. This chain joins TRBV29-1 and TRBJ2-5, with D hard to call. V gave up 7 bases and J gave up 11 bases, with 23 bases separating them. Germline V lookup: CDR1 SQVTM, CDR2 ANQGSEA. The CDR3 runs 13 residues. CDR3 protein: CSALVSLGNEQYF. The CDR3 bases are TGCAGCGCCCTTGTTTCTCTGGGAAATGAGCAGTACTTC.

The table lists this clonotype with a few counts. The V gene is TRBV20-1, the J gene TRBJ1-5; D possibly corresponds to TRBD1 (5 bases). CDR1 and CDR2 from the germline V gene are DFQATT and SNEGSKA (reference sequence). This CDR3 is built from 15 residues. The V and J ends lost 1 base and 4 bases respectively, with 14 bases between them. This chain's CDR3 is CSARGGGRGNQPQHF. The CDR3 DNA is TGCAGTGCTAGAGGGGGGGGACGGGGGAATCAGCCCCAGCATTTT.

The V and J genes are TRBV7-3 and TRBJ2-3, with 9 bases identical to TRBD2. V shed 5 bases and J 4 bases; nucleotides not matched to a gene: 13. There are 17 residues in the CDR3. Germline CDR1 SGHTA, CDR2 FQGTGA. The CDR3, as DNA: TGTGCCAGCAGCCCAGGTCTTTCAGCGGGGGGCTCAGATACGCAGTATTTT. Protein product: CASSPGLSAGGSDTQYF.

The chain joins TRBV28 to TRBJ2-1, with 13 bases fitting TRBD2. V shed 6 bases, J shed 14 bases, and the junction held 10 bases outside the gene matches. This CDR3 has 14 amino acids. Germline V gene data show CDR1 as MDHEN and CDR2 as SYDVKM. CDR3 sequence (DNA): TGTGCCAGCAGACCCGGGACTAGCGGGGCCGGGGAGTTCTTC. Protein sequence: CASRPGTSGAGEFF. The variable domain in full, completed from reference TRBV28 and TRBJ2-1, reads DVKVTQSSRYLVKRTGEKVFLECVQDMDHENMFWYRQDPGLGLRLIYFSYDVKMKEKGDIPEGYSVSREKKERFSLILESASTNQTSMYLCASRPGTSGAGEFFGPGTRLTVL.

J is TRBJ1-1 and V is TRBV20-1, with 7 bases aligning to TRBD1. The CDR3 extends over 20 amino acids. The V and J ends lost 3 bases and 3 bases, in that order; junction bases with no gene match: 25. The germline gives CDR1 DFQATT, CDR2 SNEGSKA (reference sequence). DNA for the CDR3: TGCAGTGCTAGGGGCCCACAGGGCACTCAGGGGGATATGAGAGACACTGAAGCTTTCTTT. Amino acids: CSARGPQGTQGDMRDTEAFF.